This T cell receptor beta chain is from a study of T cell responses to AZD1222 COVID-19 vaccine. Background on the study: Second-dose groups at about 4 or about 12 weeks were pooled.

This CDR3 comprises 14 residues. V was cut by 3 bases and J by 3 bases, with 11 bases left in between. Germline V gene sequence: CDR1 MDHEN, CDR2 SYDVKM. Study-wide results and limits: CD4 TCRs covered the whole spike, strongest at regions 160-218 and 743-854.

Here immunoSEQ multiplex PCR was the method, and the copy in TCRdb shows in-frame clones only, minus some. In the table there are tens of thousands of clones, about 82% of which are singletons. As to this clone: No antigen is known for it.

The receptor's source is an adult in good health. This specimen was peripheral blood, taken on day 0 of AZD1222 vaccination. The chain recombines TRBV28 with TRBJ2-5; a possible D gene is TRBD2 (5 bases). CDR3 nucleotide sequence: TGTGCCAGCAGTTTGTTGGCGAGGGAAGAGACCCAGTACTTC. It is translated as CASSLLAREETQYF.